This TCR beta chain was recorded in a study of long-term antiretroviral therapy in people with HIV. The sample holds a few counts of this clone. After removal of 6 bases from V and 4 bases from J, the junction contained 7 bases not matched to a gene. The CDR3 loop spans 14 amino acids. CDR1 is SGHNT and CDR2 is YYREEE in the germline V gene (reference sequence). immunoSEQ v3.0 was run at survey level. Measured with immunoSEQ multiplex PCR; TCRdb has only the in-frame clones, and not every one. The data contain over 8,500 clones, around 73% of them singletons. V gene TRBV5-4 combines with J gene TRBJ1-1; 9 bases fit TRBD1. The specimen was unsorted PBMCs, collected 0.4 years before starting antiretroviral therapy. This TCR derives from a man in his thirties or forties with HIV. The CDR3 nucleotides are TGTGCCAGCACCAAGACAGGGGGAGGCACTGAAGCTTTCTTT. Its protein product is CASTKTGGGTEAFF. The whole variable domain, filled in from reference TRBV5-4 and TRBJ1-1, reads ETGVTQSPTHLIKTRGQQVTLRCSSQSGHNTVSWYQQALGQGPQFIFQYYREEENGRGNFPPRFSGLQFPNYSSELNVNALELDDSALYLCASTKTGGGTEAFFGQGTRLTVV.